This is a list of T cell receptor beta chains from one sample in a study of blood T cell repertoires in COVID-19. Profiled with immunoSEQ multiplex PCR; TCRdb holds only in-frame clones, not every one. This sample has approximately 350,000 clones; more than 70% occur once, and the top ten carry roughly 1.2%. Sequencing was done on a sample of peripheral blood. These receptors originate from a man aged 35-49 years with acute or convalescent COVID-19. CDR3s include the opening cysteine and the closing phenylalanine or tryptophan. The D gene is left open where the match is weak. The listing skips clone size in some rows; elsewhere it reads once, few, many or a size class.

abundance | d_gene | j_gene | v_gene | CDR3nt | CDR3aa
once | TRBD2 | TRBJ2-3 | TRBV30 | TGTGCCTGGAGGGGACTAGCTTTCACAGATACGCAGTATTTT | CAWRGLAFTDTQYF
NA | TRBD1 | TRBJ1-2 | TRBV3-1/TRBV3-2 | TGTGCCAGCAGCCAACCCTCGGGCCGCGGGACAGCTAGGGGCTACACCTTC | CASSQPSGRGTARGYTF
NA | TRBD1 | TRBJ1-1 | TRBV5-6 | TGTGCCAGCAGCCTAGGGGGCCTAGCTTTCTTT | CASSLGGLAFF
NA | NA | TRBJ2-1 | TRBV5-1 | TGCGCCAGCAGCAGGGAGGCAGCGTACAATGAGCAGTTCTTC | CASSREAAYNEQFF
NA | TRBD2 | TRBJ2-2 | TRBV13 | TGTGCCAGCAGCCGAACGACTAGCGGGAGTATAGGCGGGGAGCTGTTTTTT | CASSRTTSGSIGGELFF
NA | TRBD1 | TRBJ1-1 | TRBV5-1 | TGCGCCAGCAGCACGATACAGGGGGCGGAAGCTTTCTTT | CASSTIQGAEAFF
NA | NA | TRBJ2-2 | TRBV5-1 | TGCGCCAGCAGCCTTACAGGGCTAGAGACCGGGGAGCTGTTTTTT | CASSLTGLETGELFF
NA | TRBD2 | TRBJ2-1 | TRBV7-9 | TGTGCCAGCAGCTTAATAGCGGGAGGGCACAATGAGCAGTTCTTC | CASSLIAGGHNEQFF
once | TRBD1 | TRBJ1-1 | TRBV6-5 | TGTGCCAGCAGTTATGGGACAGTTTCTGAAGCTTTCTTT | CASSYGTVSEAFF
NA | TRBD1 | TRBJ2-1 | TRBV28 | TGTGCCAGCAGTCAAGGACAGGGGGCAAATGAGCAGTTCTTC | CASSQGQGANEQFF
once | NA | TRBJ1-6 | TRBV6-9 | TGTGCCAGCAGTTACACTCCCTATAATTCACCCCTCCACTTT | CASSYTPYNSPLHF
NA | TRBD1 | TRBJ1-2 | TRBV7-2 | TGTGCCAGCAGCTTAGAGACAGACAGGGTAGCAGGTGGCTACACCTTC | CASSLETDRVAGGYTF
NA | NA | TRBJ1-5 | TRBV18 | TGTGCCAGCTCATTAACGGGCACTAGTAGCAATCAGCCCCAGCATTTT | CASSLTGTSSNQPQHF
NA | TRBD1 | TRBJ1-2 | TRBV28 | TGTGCCAGCAGTTCAGGGGGCGCGGAGGGCTACACCTTC | CASSSGGAEGYTF
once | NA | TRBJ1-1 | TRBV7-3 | TGTGCCAGCAGCCCTGCGGAAGACACTGAAGCTTTCTTT | CASSPAEDTEAFF
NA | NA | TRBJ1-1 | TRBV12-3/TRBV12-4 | TGTGCCACTGGGGGGATTTTGAACACTGAAGCTTTCTTT | CATGGILNTEAFF